The present TCR beta chain was sequenced within a study of monozygotic twins with inflammatory bowel disease. Findings and caveats of the study: Versus healthy twins, IBD patients showed fewer clonotypes shared with others, especially with disease activity. Heterogeneous immunosuppressive treatment regimens may have introduced variability into patient repertoires.

With respect to this clonotype: Its matching antigen is unknown.

TCRdb re-called the 5' RACE reads, yielding one record per CDR3 amino acid sequence without DNA. The table lists about 450,000 distinct CDR3 sequences. The CDR3 runs 12 residues. CDR1 and CDR2 from the germline V gene are SQVTM and ANQGSEA. The TCR sequence derives from a human donor with ulcerative colitis or Crohn's disease, or a healthy co-twin of an affected twin (not recorded which). V usage is TRBV29-1 and J usage is TRBJ2-3; TCRdb returns TRBD1, unconfirmable since there is no DNA. Material for sequencing was blood. The CDR3 here is CSSQGGGDTQYF.